Listed here are 26 T cell receptor beta chains from one sample, sequenced in a study of blood T cell repertoires in COVID-19. Profiling relied on immunoSEQ multiplex PCR, and the TCRdb table lists in-frame clones only, not all of them. Of 290,000 or so clones in the sample, around 90% were seen once. Sequenced sample: PBMCs or T cells enriched from blood (not recorded which). These receptors were taken from a woman in her late teens or twenties with acute COVID-19.

The V and J genes are TRBV5-4 and TRBJ2-1, with a weak D call TRBD2 (5 bases). The V and J ends lost 3 bases and 4 bases respectively, with 11 bases between them. CDR3 length: 14 residues. Germline lookup yields CDR1 SGHNT and CDR2 YYREEE (reference sequence). The CDR3 nucleotides read TGTGCCAGCAGCTCGGTCGGGGAGTACAATGAGCAGTTCTTC. Its protein product is CASSSVGEYNEQFF.

V gene TRBV18 combines with J gene TRBJ2-1; TRBD1 aligns across 9 bases. V shed 4 bases and J 3 bases; nucleotides not matched to a gene: 10. The germline gives CDR1 KGHSH, CDR2 LQKENI. The CDR3 runs to 17 residues. The CDR3 loop reads CASSLWETGGNYNEQFF. The CDR3, as DNA: TGTGCCAGCTCACTCTGGGAGACAGGGGGTAACTACAATGAGCAGTTCTTC.

This chain links TRBV10-3 with TRBJ2-7, with D possibly matching TRBD2 (6 bases). Germline loops: CDR1 ENHRY, CDR2 SYGVKD. The CDR3 runs 12 residues. V shed 4 bases and J shed 12 bases, with 16 bases lying between them. The CDR3 bases are TGTGCCATCAGTGCGGGGGACCGAACCTTGTACTTC. Its translation is CAISAGDRTLYF.

The chain carries TRBV15 and TRBJ2-1; 12 bases are shared with TRBD2. The trim removed 3 bases at V and 4 bases at J, leaving 10 bases unmatched. The length of the CDR3 is 18 residues. Per the germline V gene, CDR1 is LNHNV and CDR2 is YYDKDF (reference sequence). This CDR3 reads CATSRNLTSGRWYNEQFF. Written as DNA, the CDR3 is TGTGCCACCAGCAGGAATTTGACTAGCGGGAGATGGTACAATGAGCAGTTCTTC.

The rearrangement joins TRBV5-1 to TRBJ1-2, with a tentative D call TRBD1 (5 bases). The CDR3 is 15 residues long. Germline CDR1 SGHRS, CDR2 YFSETQ. Trimming removed 0 bases from V and 2 bases from J, with 11 bases in between. The CDR3 is CASSLAGRDNYGYTF. DNA for the CDR3: TGCGCCAGCAGCTTGGCTGGGAGGGACAACTATGGCTACACCTTC.

The chain links TRBV28 to TRBJ2-1; 7 positions match TRBD2. The junction had 9 bases not matched to a gene; V was cut back by 8 bases and J by 5 bases. The CDR3 has 14 residues. Germline V gene data show CDR1 as MDHEN and CDR2 as SYDVKM. CDR3 DNA sequence: TGTGCCAGCGGGGGTGGGGCGGGAGACAATGAGCAGTTCTTC. This translates into CASGGGAGDNEQFF. The full variable domain, with the rest looked up from reference TRBV28 and TRBJ2-1, is DVKVTQSSRYLVKRTGEKVFLECVQDMDHENMFWYRQDPGLGLRLIYFSYDVKMKEKGDIPEGYSVSREKKERFSLILESASTNQTSMYLCASGGGAGDNEQFFGPGTRLTVL.

This chain connects TRBV6-1 to TRBJ2-1; 9 positions match TRBD1. CDR1 and CDR2 (germline): MNHNS, SASEGT. With 4 bases clipped from V and 5 bases from J, the junction kept 9 bases outside the gene matches. This CDR3 contains 16 residues. As DNA, the CDR3 is TGTGCCAGCAGTGCCTCCGGGACAGGGTCCCACAATGAGCAGTTCTTC. Protein product: CASSASGTGSHNEQFF.

The gene calls are TRBV21-1 and TRBJ2-7; TRBD1 was called by the table and not checked on the DNA. TRBV21-1 is recorded as a pseudogene. This CDR3 spans 16 amino acids. CDR3 coding DNA: TGTGCCAGCAGCAAAACCCGAACAGGGGATTCCTACGAGCAGTACTTC. As protein: CASSKTRTGDSYEQYF.

The gene calls are TRBV9 and TRBJ1-2; a possible D gene is TRBD1 (5 bases). V gave up 0 bases and J gave up 0 bases, with 9 bases separating them. This CDR3 comprises 15 residues. Looked up from germline, CDR1 is SGDLS and CDR2 is YYNGEE. This chain's CDR3 is CASSVDGRANYGYTF. CDR3 sequence (DNA): TGTGCCAGCAGCGTAGATGGCAGGGCTAACTATGGCTACACCTTC.

The chain combines TRBV28 with TRBJ1-2; the D gene is possibly TRBD1 (5 bases). The CDR3 is made up of 14 amino acids. The germline gives CDR1 MDHEN, CDR2 SYDVKM. V lost 5 bases, J lost 4 bases, and 14 bases lay in between. The CDR3 loop is CASSTPGGGYGYTF. CDR3 nucleotides: TGTGCCAGCAGTACCCCCGGGGGAGGCTATGGCTACACCTTC.

The chain links TRBV11-3 to TRBJ1-3, with D perhaps matching TRBD1 (6 bases). V lost 6 bases, J lost 2 bases, and 8 bases lay in between. CDR1 is SGHNT and CDR2 is YENEEA in the germline V gene. CDR3 length equals 13 residues. The CDR3 DNA follows: TGTGCCAGCAGGGGGGGGCCTGGAAACACCATATATTTT. It specifies CASRGGPGNTIYF.

The chain links TRBV19 to TRBJ1-5, with D perhaps TRBD1 (6 bases). Germline-derived CDR1 and CDR2 are LNHDA and SQIVND (reference sequence). The CDR3 spans 15 residues. Trimming shortened V by 7 bases and J by 0 bases, and 13 bases separated the two germline ends. In DNA, the CDR3 is TGTGCCAGTACCTGGACAGTTTATAGCAATCAGCCCCAGCATTTT. It yields the protein CASTWTVYSNQPQHF.

The V call is TRBV6-5, the J call TRBJ2-7, with D possibly matching TRBD2 (5 bases). Germline CDR1 and CDR2: MNHEY and SVGAGI. The CDR3 has 15 residues. Trimming shortened V by 0 bases and J by 4 bases, and 13 bases separated the two germline ends. CDR3 loop: CASSYSGNRGYEQYF. CDR3 sequence (DNA): TGTGCCAGCAGTTACTCGGGGAACCGGGGATACGAGCAGTACTTC.

The chain is built from TRBV24-1 and TRBJ2-5, with D possibly being TRBD2 (6 bases). V was clipped by 3 bases and J by 9 bases, with 10 bases between them. This CDR3 contains 12 residues. Per germline, CDR1 KGHDR and CDR2 SFDVKD. CDR3 sequence reads: CATSDGGFSQYF. The CDR3 nucleotides read TGTGCCACCAGTGATGGAGGGTTTTCCCAGTACTTC.

The chain uses TRBV7-9 and TRBJ2-3; D is uncertain. Between the trimmed V and J ends, which lost 10 bases and 6 bases, there was a span of 8 bases. This CDR3 comprises 10 residues. The V gene's germline CDR1 is SEHNR and CDR2 FQNEAQ (reference sequence). CDR3 coding DNA: TGTGCCACCCTAGACGATACGCAGTATTTT. The encoded protein is CATLDDTQYF. The whole variable domain, remainder taken from reference TRBV7-9 and TRBJ2-3, is DTGVSQNPRHKITKRGQNVTFRCDPISEHNRLYWYRQTLGQGPEFLTYFQNEAQLEKSRLLSDRFSAERPKGSFSTLEIQRTEQGDSAMYLCATLDDTQYFGPGTRLTVL.

The sample holds a few counts of this clone. The chain has TRBV6-5 and TRBJ2-7; tentatively, D is TRBD1 (6 bases). CDR1 and CDR2 from the germline V gene are MNHEY and SVGAGI. This CDR3 is 14 amino acids long. Trimming removed 6 bases at V and 3 bases at J, with 15 bases between. The CDR3 sequence: CASRGTPDNYEQYF. In DNA, the CDR3 is TGTGCCAGCAGGGGGACACCAGACAACTACGAGCAGTACTTC.

V is TRBV11-3 and J is TRBJ2-3; D is possibly TRBD1 (6 bases). The CDR3 is 15 residues long. V gave up 5 bases and J gave up 3 bases, with 15 bases separating them. Germline assignment: CDR1 SGHNT and CDR2 YENEEA. The DNA for the CDR3 is TGTGCCAGCAGCCCCGGGGCAGGGGTAACAGATACGCAGTATTTT. It encodes CASSPGAGVTDTQYF.

The CDR3 DNA sequence: TGCGCCAGCAGCCGGGGGACAGGCCCTGGAGAGAGTACGCAGTATTTT. Translation: CASSRGTGPGESTQYF. The genes are TRBV5-1 and TRBJ2-3, with 8 bases aligning to TRBD1. The CDR3 consists of 16 residues. The germline V gene encodes CDR1 SGHRS and CDR2 YFSETQ. V was clipped by 4 bases and J by 8 bases; unmatched bases: 15.

This clone was observed once. The chain recombines TRBV3-1 (or the pseudogene TRBV3-2) with TRBJ1-5, with D unresolved. The V end lost 1 base, the J end lost 6 bases, and 4 bases lay between the germline ends. The CDR3 sequence is 12 residues long. Germline V gene lookup returns CDR1 LGHDT and CDR2 YNNKEL (reference sequence). CDR3 nucleotide sequence: TGTGCCAGCAGCCAAGGGCCTCAGCCCCAGCATTTT. Its translation is CASSQGPQPQHF.

The V gene is TRBV9, the J gene TRBJ1-1; no reliable D call. V was shortened by 0 bases and J by 1 base, with 4 bases between the two germline ends. Germline CDR1 SGDLS, CDR2 YYNGEE. This CDR3 comprises 13 residues. The CDR3 DNA reads as TGTGCCAGCAGCGTAGCTCCGAACACTGAAGCTTTCTTT. This encodes CASSVAPNTEAFF. The whole variable domain, remainder taken from reference TRBV9 and TRBJ1-1, is DSGVTQTPKHLITATGQRVTLRCSPRSGDLSVYWYQQSLDQGLQFLIQYYNGEERAKGNILERFSAQQFPDLHSELNLSSLELGDSALYFCASSVAPNTEAFFGQGTRLTVV.

This clone was detected only a few times. The genes are TRBV2 and TRBJ1-2; 9 nucleotides line up with TRBD1. After removal of 6 bases from V and 8 bases from J, the junction contained 7 bases not matched to a gene. The CDR3 is 13 residues long. Germline V gives CDR1 SNHLY, CDR2 FYNNEI. The CDR3 here is CASRGTGTHGYTF. DNA for the CDR3: TGTGCCAGCAGGGGGACAGGGACCCACGGCTACACCTTC.

This sequence joins TRBV15 and TRBJ2-7; 7 bases are a match to TRBD1. Trimming removed 7 bases from V and 1 base from J; junction bases left unmatched: 4. Germline V lookup: CDR1 LNHNV, CDR2 YYDKDF (reference sequence). The CDR3 is 13 amino acids. This chain's CDR3 is CATNTGESYEQYF. Here the CDR3 DNA reads TGTGCCACCAATACAGGGGAATCCTACGAGCAGTACTTC.

V is TRBV5-4 and J is TRBJ1-2; 7 bases fit TRBD1. The CDR3 covers 12 residues. Germline V lookup: CDR1 SGHNT, CDR2 YYREEE (reference sequence). The V gene end was trimmed by 4 bases and the J gene end by 7 bases; junction bases not matched to a gene: 4. The CDR3 nucleotides are TGTGCCAGCAGCGCCCCAGGGGGTGGCTACACCTTC. Translating it yields CASSAPGGGYTF.

The gene calls are TRBV3-1 (or the pseudogene TRBV3-2) and TRBJ2-5; 13 bases align to TRBD2. The CDR3 has 17 amino acids. Germline loops: CDR1 LGHDT, CDR2 YNNKEL (reference sequence). Losses at the gene ends were 5 bases for V and 4 bases for J; bases not matched to a gene: 10. The CDR3, as DNA: TGTGCCAGCAGCTCCCGACTAGCGGGAGGATCGGGAGAGACCCAGTACTTC. Translation: CASSSRLAGGSGETQYF.

This chain uses TRBV27 with TRBJ1-3; 7 nucleotides line up with TRBD1. J gave up 3 bases and V 8 bases, and 1 base lay outside the gene matches. Germline CDR1 reads MNHEY; CDR2 reads SMNVEV (reference sequence). The CDR3 runs to 12 residues. CDR3 region: CASGDSGNTIYF. CDR3 DNA sequence: TGTGCCAGCGGGGACAGTGGAAACACCATATATTTT.

The V and J genes are TRBV18 and TRBJ1-2; 10 bases fit TRBD1. V was clipped by 6 bases and J by 6 bases; unmatched bases: 13. The germline CDR1 and CDR2 sequences are KGHSH and LQKENI. The CDR3 runs 16 residues. The CDR3 reads CASSATNGQGENGYTF. The CDR3 region has the DNA TGTGCCAGCTCTGCAACCAATGGACAGGGGGAGAATGGCTACACCTTC.